This section outlines one T cell receptor beta chain sequence together with its context. Germline values: CDR1 MDHEN, CDR2 SYDVKM. V was clipped by 5 bases and J by 3 bases, with 20 bases between them. There are 16 residues in the CDR3. Cohort assignment relied on participant-reported clinical history. Cohort 3 donors counted as recovered after two negative PCRs, clearance, or resolved symptoms. The data are from a study of blood T cell repertoires in COVID-19. Turning to the study itself: The study drew acute and convalescent COVID-19 samples from the United States, Italy and Spain.

The repertoire was sequenced with immunoSEQ multiplex PCR; TCRdb's copy has only in-frame clones and lacks some. Of roughly 180,000 clones in the sample, under 90% are singletons; the top ten hold 18%. The chain couples TRBV28 to TRBJ2-7; maybe TRBD1 (5 bases). The TCR was taken from a man in his 60s who had recovered from COVID-19. The sequencing sample was made of PBMCs or T cells enriched from blood (not recorded which). The CDR3 spells CASSLPPWTPNYEQYF. CDR3 in DNA: TGTGCCAGCAGTCTCCCACCATGGACACCGAACTACGAGCAGTACTTC.